Included here is one T cell receptor (beta chain) sequence, with context. Its target is not known. The V gene end was trimmed by 5 bases and the J gene end by 1 base; junction bases not matched to a gene: 11. The CDR3 contains 17 residues. Germline loops: CDR1 SGHVS, CDR2 FNYEAQ. As to treatment: 19 received Ad26.COV2.S at low or high dose, single or two shots; about 5 received placebo; per-sample allocation not given. Samples were taken on day 63 after the first vaccine or placebo injection. Vaccine was an Ad26 vector expressing Wuhan-strain SARS-CoV-2 spike. This record belongs to a study of Ad26.COV2.S vaccination and SARS-CoV-2 variants. Points from the study as a whole: Greater spike-specific TCR breadth was seen in vaccine recipients than in placebo recipients. Similar non-spike TCR breadth was observed in recipients of vaccine and of placebo. Substantial post-vaccination breadth of spike-specific CD8+ and CD4+ T cell responses was reported.

Only in-frame clones appear in the TCRdb table, and some are missing; sequencing was by immunoSEQ multiplex PCR. The repertoire holds some 250,000 clones, with around 87% as singletons. V and J are TRBV7-6 and TRBJ2-5; 9 bases line up with TRBD1. The specimen was peripheral blood, collected in a trial of Ad26.COV2.S vaccine versus placebo. This receptor was obtained from a person between 18 and 65 years old who received the Ad26.COV2.S COVID-19 vaccine or a placebo. In DNA, the CDR3 is TGTGCCAGCAGCAATTCCGGGACAGGGTATTTCCAAGAGACCCAGTACTTC. Translation: CASSNSGTGYFQETQYF.